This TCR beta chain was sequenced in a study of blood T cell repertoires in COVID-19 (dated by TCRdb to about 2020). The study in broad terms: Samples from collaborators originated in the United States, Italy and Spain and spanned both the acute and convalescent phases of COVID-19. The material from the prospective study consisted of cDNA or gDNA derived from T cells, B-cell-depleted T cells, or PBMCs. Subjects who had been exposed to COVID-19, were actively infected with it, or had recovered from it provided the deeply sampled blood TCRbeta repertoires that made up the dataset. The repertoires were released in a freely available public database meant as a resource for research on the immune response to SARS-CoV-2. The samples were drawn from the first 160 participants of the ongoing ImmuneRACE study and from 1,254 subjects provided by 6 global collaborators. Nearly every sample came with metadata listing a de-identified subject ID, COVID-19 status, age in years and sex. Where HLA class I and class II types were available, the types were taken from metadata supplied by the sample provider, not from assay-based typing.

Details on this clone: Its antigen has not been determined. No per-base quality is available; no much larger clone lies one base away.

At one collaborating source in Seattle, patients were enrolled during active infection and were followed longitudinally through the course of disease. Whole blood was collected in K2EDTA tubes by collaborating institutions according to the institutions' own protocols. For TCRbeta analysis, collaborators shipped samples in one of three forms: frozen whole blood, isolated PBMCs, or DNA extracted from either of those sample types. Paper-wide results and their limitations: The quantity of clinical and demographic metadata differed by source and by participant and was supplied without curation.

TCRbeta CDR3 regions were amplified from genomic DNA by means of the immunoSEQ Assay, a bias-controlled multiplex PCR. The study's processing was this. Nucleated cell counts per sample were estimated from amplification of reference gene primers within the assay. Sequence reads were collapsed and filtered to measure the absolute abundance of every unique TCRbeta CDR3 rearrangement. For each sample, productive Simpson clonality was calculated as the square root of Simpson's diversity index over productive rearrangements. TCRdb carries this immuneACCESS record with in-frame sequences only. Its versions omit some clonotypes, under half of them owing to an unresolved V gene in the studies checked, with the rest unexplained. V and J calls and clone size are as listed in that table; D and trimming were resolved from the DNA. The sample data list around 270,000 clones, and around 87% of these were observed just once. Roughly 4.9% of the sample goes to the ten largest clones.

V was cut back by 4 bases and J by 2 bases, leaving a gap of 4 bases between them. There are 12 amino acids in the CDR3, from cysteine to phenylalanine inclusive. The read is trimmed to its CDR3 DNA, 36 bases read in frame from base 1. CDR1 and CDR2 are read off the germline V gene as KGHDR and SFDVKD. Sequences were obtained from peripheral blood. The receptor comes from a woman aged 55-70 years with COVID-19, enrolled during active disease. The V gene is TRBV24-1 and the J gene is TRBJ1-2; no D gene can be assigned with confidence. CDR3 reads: CATSERNYGYTF. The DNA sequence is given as TGTGCCACCAGTGAGAGAAACTATGGCTACACCTTC.